This T cell receptor (beta chain) was recovered during a study of T cells after yellow fever vaccination. This clonotype was detected ten times or more. Using its own MiXCR run on the 5' RACE reads, TCRdb lists one record per CDR3 protein. The sample shows tens of thousands of distinct CDR3 sequences, roughly 5.6% of them seen only once. This CDR3 spans 16 amino acids. Germline V gives CDR1 LNHNV, CDR2 YYDKDF (reference sequence). V lost 3 bases and J lost 5; bases outside the gene matches: 6. The sequenced sample was PBMCs, either bulk or a sorted T-cell subset (CD4+, CD8+, memory, or dextramer-sorted; not recorded which), obtained about 49 days after the first yellow fever vaccination. This chain links TRBV15 with TRBJ2-3; 12 bases line up with TRBD1. This TCR was recovered from a young man who received the YFV17D yellow fever vaccine. CDR3 sequence: CATSSPGQGAEDTQYF. CDR3 nucleotide sequence: TGTGCCACCAGCAGCCCGGGACAGGGGGCCGAAGATACGCAGTATTTT. Filled out from reference TRBV15 and TRBJ2-3, the complete variable domain reads DAMVIQNPRYQVTQFGKPVTLSCSQTLNHNVMYWYQQKSSQAPKLLFHYYDKDFNNEADTPDNFQSRRPNTSFCFLDIRSPGLGDTAMYLCATSSPGQGAEDTQYFGPGTRLTVL.